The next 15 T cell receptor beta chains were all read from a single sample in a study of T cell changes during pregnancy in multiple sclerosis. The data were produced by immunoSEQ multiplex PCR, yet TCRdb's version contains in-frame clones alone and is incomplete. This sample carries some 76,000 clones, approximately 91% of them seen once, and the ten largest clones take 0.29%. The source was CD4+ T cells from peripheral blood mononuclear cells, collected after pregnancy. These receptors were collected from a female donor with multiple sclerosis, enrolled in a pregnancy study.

In nucleotides, the CDR3 is TGCGCCAGCAGCCATTCAAAAGGACAGGGGCGGTCGGAGACCCAGTACTTC. As protein: CASSHSKGQGRSETQYF. The gene calls are TRBV4-1 and TRBJ2-5; TRBD1 matches 9 bases. CDR1 and CDR2 (germline): MGHRA, YSYEKL. The J segment lost 5 bases and the V segment lost 3 bases, leaving 13 bases of the junction unmatched. The CDR3 consists of 17 residues.

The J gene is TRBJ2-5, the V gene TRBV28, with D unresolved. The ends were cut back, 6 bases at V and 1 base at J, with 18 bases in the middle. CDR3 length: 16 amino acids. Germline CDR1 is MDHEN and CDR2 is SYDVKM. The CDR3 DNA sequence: TGTGCCAGCAGCCCCCTGGAGCCTACCCTCCAAGAGACCCAGTACTTC. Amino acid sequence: CASSPLEPTLQETQYF.

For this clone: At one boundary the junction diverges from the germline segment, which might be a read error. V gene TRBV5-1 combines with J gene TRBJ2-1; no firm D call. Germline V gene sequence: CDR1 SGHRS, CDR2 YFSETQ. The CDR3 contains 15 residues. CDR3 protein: CASSDRRASSNEQFF. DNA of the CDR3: TGCGCCAGCAGTGATAGAAGAGCCTCCTCCAATGAGCAGTTCTTC.

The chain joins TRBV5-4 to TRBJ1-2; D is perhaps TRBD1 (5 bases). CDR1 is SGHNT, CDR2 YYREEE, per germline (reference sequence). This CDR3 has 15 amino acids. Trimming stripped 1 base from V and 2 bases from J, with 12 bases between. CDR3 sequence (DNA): TGTGCCAGCAGCTTGAGAGCAGGGTACAACTATGGCTACACCTTC. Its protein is CASSLRAGYNYGYTF.

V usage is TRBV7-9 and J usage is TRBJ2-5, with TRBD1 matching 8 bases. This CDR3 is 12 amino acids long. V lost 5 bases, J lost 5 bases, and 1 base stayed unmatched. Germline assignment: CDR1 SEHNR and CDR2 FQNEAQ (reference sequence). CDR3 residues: CASSRTGETQYF. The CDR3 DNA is TGTGCCAGCAGCCGGACAGGGGAGACCCAGTACTTC.

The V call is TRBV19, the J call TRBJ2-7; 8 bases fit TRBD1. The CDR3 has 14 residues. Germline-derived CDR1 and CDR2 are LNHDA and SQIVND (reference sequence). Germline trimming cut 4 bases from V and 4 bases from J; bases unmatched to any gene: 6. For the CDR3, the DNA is TGTGCCAGTAGTAGTCGGGACAGGCGTTACGAGCAGTACTTC. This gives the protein CASSSRDRRYEQYF.

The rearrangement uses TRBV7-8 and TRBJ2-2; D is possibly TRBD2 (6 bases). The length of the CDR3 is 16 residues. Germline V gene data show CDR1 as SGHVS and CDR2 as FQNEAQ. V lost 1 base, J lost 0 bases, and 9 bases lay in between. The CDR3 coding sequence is TGTGCCAGCAGCTTAGAAGTAGCGGCGAACACCGGGGAGCTGTTTTTT. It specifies CASSLEVAANTGELFF. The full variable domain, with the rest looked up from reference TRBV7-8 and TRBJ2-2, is GAGVSQSPRYKVAKRGQDVALRCDPISGHVSLFWYQQALGQGPEFLTYFQNEAQLDKSGLPSDRFFAERPEGSVSTLKIQRTQQEDSAVYLCASSLEVAANTGELFFGEGSRLTVL.

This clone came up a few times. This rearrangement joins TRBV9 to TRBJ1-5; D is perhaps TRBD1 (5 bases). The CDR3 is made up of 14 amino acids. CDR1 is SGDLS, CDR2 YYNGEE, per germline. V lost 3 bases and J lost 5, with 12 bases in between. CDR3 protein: CASSDDSGHQPQHF. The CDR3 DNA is TGTGCCAGCAGCGATGACAGTGGTCATCAGCCCCAGCATTTT.

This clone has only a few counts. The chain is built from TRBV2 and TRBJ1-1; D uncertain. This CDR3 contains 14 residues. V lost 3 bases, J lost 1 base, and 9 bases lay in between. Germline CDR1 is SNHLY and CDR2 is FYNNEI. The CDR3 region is CASSERRGNTEAFF. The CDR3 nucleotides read TGTGCCAGCAGTGAGAGGCGGGGGAACACTGAAGCTTTCTTT.

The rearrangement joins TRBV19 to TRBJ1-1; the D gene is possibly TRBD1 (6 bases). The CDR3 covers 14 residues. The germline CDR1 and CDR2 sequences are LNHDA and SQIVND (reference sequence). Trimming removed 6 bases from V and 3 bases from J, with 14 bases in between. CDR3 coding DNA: TGTGCCAGTAGCCAGGGGAATTGGGACACTGAAGCTTTCTTT. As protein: CASSQGNWDTEAFF.

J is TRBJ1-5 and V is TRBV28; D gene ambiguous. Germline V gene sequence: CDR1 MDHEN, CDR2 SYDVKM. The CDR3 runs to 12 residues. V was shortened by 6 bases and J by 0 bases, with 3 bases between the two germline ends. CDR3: CASSNSNQPQHF. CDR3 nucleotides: TGTGCCAGCAGCAATAGCAATCAGCCCCAGCATTTT.

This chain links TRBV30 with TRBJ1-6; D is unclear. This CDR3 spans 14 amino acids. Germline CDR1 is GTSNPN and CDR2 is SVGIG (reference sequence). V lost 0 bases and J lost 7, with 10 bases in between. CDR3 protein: CAWSVGGINSPLHF. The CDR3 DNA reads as TGTGCCTGGAGTGTAGGAGGGATCAATTCACCCCTCCACTTT. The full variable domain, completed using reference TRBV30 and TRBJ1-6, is SQTIHQWPATLVQPVGSPLSLECTVEGTSNPNLYWYRQAAGRGLQLLFYSVGIGQISSEVPQNLSASRPQDRQFILSSKKLLLSDSGFYLCAWSVGGINSPLHFGNGTRLTVT.

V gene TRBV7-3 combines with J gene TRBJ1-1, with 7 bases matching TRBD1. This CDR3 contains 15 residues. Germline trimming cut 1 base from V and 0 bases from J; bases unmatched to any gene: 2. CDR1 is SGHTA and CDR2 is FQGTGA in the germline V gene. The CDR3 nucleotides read TGTGCCAGCAGCTTAATGGGACAGATGAACACTGAAGCTTTCTTT. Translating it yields CASSLMGQMNTEAFF. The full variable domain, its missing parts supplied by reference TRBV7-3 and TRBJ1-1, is GAGVSQTPSNKVTEKGKYVELRCDPISGHTALYWYRQSLGQGPEFLIYFQGTGAADDSGLPNDRFFAVRPEGSVSTLKIQRTERGDSAVYLCASSLMGQMNTEAFFGQGTRLTVV.

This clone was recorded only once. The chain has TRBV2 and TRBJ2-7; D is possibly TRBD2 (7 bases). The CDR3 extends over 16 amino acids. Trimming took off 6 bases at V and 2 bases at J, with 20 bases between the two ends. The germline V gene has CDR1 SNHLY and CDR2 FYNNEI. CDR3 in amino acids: CASRGLAGRGAYEQYF. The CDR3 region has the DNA TGTGCCAGCAGAGGCCTGGCGGGGAGGGGGGCCTACGAGCAGTACTTC.

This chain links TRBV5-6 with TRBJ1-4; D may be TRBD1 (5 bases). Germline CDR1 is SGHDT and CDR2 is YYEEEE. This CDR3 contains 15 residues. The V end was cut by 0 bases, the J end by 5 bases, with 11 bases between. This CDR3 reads CASSLGGVTNEKLFF. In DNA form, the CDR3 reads TGTGCCAGCAGCTTGGGGGGGGTGACGAATGAAAAACTGTTTTTT. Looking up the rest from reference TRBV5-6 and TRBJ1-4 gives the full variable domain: DAGVTQSPTHLIKTRGQQVTLRCSPKSGHDTVSWYQQALGQGPQFIFQYYEEEERQRGNFPDRFSGHQFPNYSSELNVNALLLGDSALYLCASSLGGVTNEKLFFGSGTQLSVL.